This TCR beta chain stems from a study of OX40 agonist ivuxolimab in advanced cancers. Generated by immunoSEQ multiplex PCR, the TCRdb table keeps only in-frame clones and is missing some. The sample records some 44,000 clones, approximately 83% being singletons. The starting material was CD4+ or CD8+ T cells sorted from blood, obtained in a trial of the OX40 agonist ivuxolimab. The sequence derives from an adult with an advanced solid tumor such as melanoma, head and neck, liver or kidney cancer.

CDR3 in DNA: TGTGCCAGTAGTATTAGGGGCTTCACTGAAGCTTTCTTT. Its protein is CASSIRGFTEAFF. J is TRBJ1-1 and V is TRBV19; TRBD1 might be the D (5 bases). V lost 3 bases to trimming and J lost 4 bases, with 9 bases between them. CDR3 size: 13 residues. The V gene's germline CDR1 is LNHDA and CDR2 SQIVND (reference sequence).